This passage covers 17 T cell receptor beta chains from one sample sequenced in a study of OX40 agonist ivuxolimab in advanced cancers. Libraries were prepared by immunoSEQ multiplex PCR; TCRdb keeps only in-frame clonotypes and omits some of them. The sample has approximately 68,000 clones; about 90% are singletons. The sample here was CD4+ or CD8+ T cells sorted from blood, taken in a trial of the OX40 agonist ivuxolimab. These receptors were obtained from an adult with an advanced solid tumor such as melanoma, head and neck, liver or kidney cancer.

The rearrangement links TRBV7-9 to TRBJ2-5, with D possibly called TRBD1 or TRBD2 (5 bases each). V was clipped by 3 bases and J by 5 bases, with 13 bases between them. This CDR3 is built from 14 residues. Germline values: CDR1 SEHNR, CDR2 FQNEAQ (reference sequence). CDR3 protein: CASSLAGRRETQYF. CDR3 bases: TGTGCCAGCAGCTTGGCAGGGCGGAGGGAGACCCAGTACTTC.

CDR3 bases: TGTGCCAGCAGTTACTCGATACAGGGTTATGGCTACACCTTC. Protein: CASSYSIQGYGYTF. The V and J genes are TRBV6-5 and TRBJ1-2, with D possibly TRBD1 on 6 matching bases. Germline V lookup: CDR1 MNHEY, CDR2 SVGAGI. This CDR3 has 14 amino acids. V was cut by 0 bases and J by 5 bases, with 10 bases left in between.

CDR3 nucleotide sequence: TGTGCCAGTAGTATAGTCGGCAGGGGGGATCAGCCCCAGCATTTT. Encoded protein: CASSIVGRGDQPQHF. The chain combines TRBV19 with TRBJ1-5; 7 nucleotides match TRBD1. Germline V gene sequence: CDR1 LNHDA, CDR2 SQIVND (reference sequence). The CDR3 spans 15 residues. Trimming took 1 base from V and 5 from J; bases not matched to a gene: 5. Variable domain in full (rest from reference TRBV19 and TRBJ1-5): DGGITQSPKYLFRKEGQNVTLSCEQNLNHDAMYWYRQDPGQGLRLIYYSQIVNDFQKGDIAEGYSVSREKKESFPLTVTSAQKNPTAFYLCASSIVGRGDQPQHFGDGTRLSIL.

In its sample, this clone was seen once. V is TRBV2 and J is TRBJ1-1; D remains unclear. Per germline, CDR1 SNHLY and CDR2 FYNNEI. Trimming removed 6 bases at V and 0 bases at J, with 11 bases between. The CDR3 has 14 residues. The CDR3 DNA reads TGTGCCAGCAGCTCGGACGGAATGAACACTGAAGCTTTCTTT. Its translation: CASSSDGMNTEAFF. Supplemented by reference TRBV2 and TRBJ1-1, the full variable domain reads EPEVTQTPSHQVTQMGQEVILRCVPISNHLYFYWYRQILGQKVEFLVSFYNNEISEKSEIFDDQFSVERPDGSNFTLKIRSTKLEDSAMYFCASSSDGMNTEAFFGQGTRLTVV.

A note on this clone: At the DNA level, this CDR3 is encoded by other sequences in the same sample as well. The V and J genes are TRBV7-3 and TRBJ2-1; the D gene is possibly TRBD1 (5 bases). V lost 5 bases, J lost 0 bases, and 11 bases lay in between. The CDR3 has 15 residues. In germline, CDR1 is SGHTA, CDR2 FQGTGA. The CDR3 nucleotides read TGTGCCAGCAGCCTCAGGGAAGGCTCCTACAATGAGCAGTTCTTC. Its protein is CASSLREGSYNEQFF.

This chain uses TRBV6-5 with TRBJ2-7; D is undetermined. The V gene lost 2 bases and the J gene lost 0 bases, with 8 bases spanning the gap. Germline V CDR1 and CDR2: MNHEY, SVGAGI. This CDR3 region has 14 residues. The CDR3 spells CASSYHASSYEQYF. The CDR3 DNA is TGTGCCAGCAGTTACCACGCGAGCTCCTACGAGCAGTACTTC.

J is TRBJ2-2 and V is TRBV4-2; 10 nucleotides agree with TRBD2. Trimming took 4 bases from V and 2 from J; bases not matched to a gene: 4. The germline V gene has CDR1 LGHNA and CDR2 YNFKEQ. The CDR3 extends over 16 amino acids. CDR3 region: CASSLTSGANTGELFF. In DNA form, the CDR3 reads TGTGCCAGCAGCCTTACTAGCGGGGCCAACACCGGGGAGCTGTTTTTT.

This sequence joins TRBV6-6 and TRBJ1-5; no clear D gene. Trimming shortened V by 7 bases and J by 1 base, and 11 bases separated the two germline ends. CDR3 length equals 14 residues. In germline, CDR1 is MNHNY, CDR2 SVGAGI (reference sequence). The CDR3 is CASKDPKSNQPQHF. The CDR3 DNA reads as TGTGCCAGCAAGGACCCAAAAAGCAATCAGCCCCAGCATTTT.

The chain couples TRBV6-4 to TRBJ2-1; 7 bases are a match to TRBD2. Germline loops: CDR1 MRHNA, CDR2 SNTAGT. This CDR3 comprises 13 residues. V shed 0 bases, J shed 7 bases, and the junction held 0 bases outside the gene matches. CDR3 in amino acids: CASSDSGGNEQFF. The DNA of the CDR3 is TGTGCCAGCAGTGACTCGGGGGGGAATGAGCAGTTCTTC.

V gene TRBV6-5 combines with J gene TRBJ1-2; D not resolved. Germline CDR1 and CDR2: MNHEY and SVGAGI. The CDR3 has 12 amino acids. V lost 0 bases to trimming and J lost 5 bases, with 4 bases between them. CDR3 sequence (DNA): TGTGCCAGCAGTTACTCCCATTATGGCTACACCTTC. It encodes CASSYSHYGYTF.

The chain carries TRBV28 and TRBJ1-2, with unresolved D. Per germline, CDR1 MDHEN and CDR2 SYDVKM. The CDR3 covers 13 residues. Trimming removed 3 bases at V and 6 bases at J, with 11 bases between. Here the CDR3 DNA reads TGTGCCAGCAGTTTCCCTAAAGGCGATGGCTACACCTTC. It codes for CASSFPKGDGYTF.

The genes are TRBV6-1 and TRBJ1-1; D unclear. The CDR3 totals 14 residues. CDR1 is MNHNS, CDR2 SASEGT, per germline. V shed 3 bases and J shed 1 base, with 9 bases lying between them. CDR3 nucleotide sequence: TGTGCCAGCAGTGACTACTTCCCGAACACTGAAGCTTTCTTT. It codes for CASSDYFPNTEAFF.

The V call is TRBV5-1, the J call TRBJ1-1; 9 nucleotides line up with TRBD1. Germline-derived CDR1 and CDR2 are SGHRS and YFSETQ. The CDR3 extends over 18 amino acids. V was clipped by 0 bases and J by 3 bases; unmatched bases: 12. The CDR3 DNA sequence: TGCGCCAGCAGCTTGGTCGGTGCCCTGGACAGGGGCCACACTGAAGCTTTCTTT. Protein: CASSLVGALDRGHTEAFF.

This clone was counted between two and nine times. The chain uses TRBV30 and TRBJ1-5; D gene ambiguous. Germline V lookup: CDR1 GTSNPN, CDR2 SVGIG (reference sequence). The CDR3 length is 13 residues. Deletions cut 4 bases from V and 0 bases from J, with 7 bases between. CDR3 sequence reads: CAWTQSSNQPQHF. CDR3 sequence (DNA): TGTGCCTGGACGCAATCTAGCAATCAGCCCCAGCATTTT.

The chain couples TRBV7-8 to TRBJ2-1; 14 bases match TRBD2. CDR1 and CDR2 (germline): SGHVS, FQNEAQ. This CDR3 comprises 17 residues. Germline trimming cut 5 bases from V and 0 bases from J; bases unmatched to any gene: 3. In DNA, the CDR3 is TGTGCCAGCAGCGCCGGGACTAGCGGGAGCTCCTACAATGAGCAGTTCTTC. Encoded protein: CASSAGTSGSSYNEQFF.

This clone has just one count. The chain employs TRBV5-1 and TRBJ2-5; D gene uncertain. Trimming left V 3 bases short and J 1 base short, with 10 bases between. Germline values: CDR1 SGHRS, CDR2 YFSETQ. The CDR3 has 14 amino acids. The CDR3 DNA sequence: TGCGCCAGCAGCTCAGGAGCTATCCAAGAGACCCAGTACTTC. It specifies CASSSGAIQETQYF.

V usage is TRBV14 and J usage is TRBJ2-2; D unresolved. Germline CDR1 SGHDN, CDR2 FVKESK. The germline V and J ends were trimmed by 0 bases and 8 bases, with 7 bases remaining between them. The CDR3 is 13 residues long. CDR3 DNA sequence: TGTGCCAGCAGCCAAGACGTCTTAGGGGAGCTGTTTTTT. Residues: CASSQDVLGELFF.